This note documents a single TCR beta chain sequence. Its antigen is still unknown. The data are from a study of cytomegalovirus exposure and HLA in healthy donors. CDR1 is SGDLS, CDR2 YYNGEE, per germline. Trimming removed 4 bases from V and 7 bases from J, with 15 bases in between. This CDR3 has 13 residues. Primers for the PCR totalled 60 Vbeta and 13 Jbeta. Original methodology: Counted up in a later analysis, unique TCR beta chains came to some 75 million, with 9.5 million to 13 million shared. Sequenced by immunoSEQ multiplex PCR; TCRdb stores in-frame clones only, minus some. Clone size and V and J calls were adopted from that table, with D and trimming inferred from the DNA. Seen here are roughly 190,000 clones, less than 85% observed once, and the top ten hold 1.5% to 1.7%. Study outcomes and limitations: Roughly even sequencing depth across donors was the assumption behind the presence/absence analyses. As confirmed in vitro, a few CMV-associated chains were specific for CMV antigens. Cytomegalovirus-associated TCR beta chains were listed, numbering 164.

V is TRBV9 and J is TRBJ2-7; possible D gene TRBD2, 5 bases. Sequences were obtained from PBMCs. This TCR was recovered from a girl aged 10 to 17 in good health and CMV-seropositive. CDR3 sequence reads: CASSQRPLGEQYF. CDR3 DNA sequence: TGTGCCAGCAGCCAGCGGCCCCTTGGGGAGCAGTACTTC. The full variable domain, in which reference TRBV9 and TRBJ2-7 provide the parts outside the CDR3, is DSGVTQTPKHLITATGQRVTLRCSPRSGDLSVYWYQQSLDQGLQFLIQYYNGEERAKGNILERFSAQQFPDLHSELNLSSLELGDSALYFCASSQRPLGEQYFGPGTRLTVT.